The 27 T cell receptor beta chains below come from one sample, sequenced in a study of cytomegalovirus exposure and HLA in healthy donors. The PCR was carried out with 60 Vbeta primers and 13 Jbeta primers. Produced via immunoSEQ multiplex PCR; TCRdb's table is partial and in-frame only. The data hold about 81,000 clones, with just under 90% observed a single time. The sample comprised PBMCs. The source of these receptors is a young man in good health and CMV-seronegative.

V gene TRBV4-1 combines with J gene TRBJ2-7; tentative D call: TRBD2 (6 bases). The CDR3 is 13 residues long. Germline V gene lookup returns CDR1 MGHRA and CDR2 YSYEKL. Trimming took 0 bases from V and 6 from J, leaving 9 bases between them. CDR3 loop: CASSQDLGGEQYF. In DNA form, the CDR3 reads TGCGCCAGCAGCCAAGATCTGGGGGGCGAGCAGTACTTC.

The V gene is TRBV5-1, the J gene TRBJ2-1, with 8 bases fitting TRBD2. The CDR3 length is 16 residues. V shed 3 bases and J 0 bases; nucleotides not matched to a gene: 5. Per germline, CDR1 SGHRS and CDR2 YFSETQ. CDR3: CASSSNSGSSYNEQFF. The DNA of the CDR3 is TGCGCCAGCAGCTCGAACAGCGGGAGCTCCTACAATGAGCAGTTCTTC.

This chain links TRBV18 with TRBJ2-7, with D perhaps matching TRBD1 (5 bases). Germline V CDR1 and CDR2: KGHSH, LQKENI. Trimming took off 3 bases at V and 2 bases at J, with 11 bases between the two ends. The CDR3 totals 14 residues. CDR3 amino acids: CASSPGQQPYEQYF. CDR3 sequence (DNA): TGTGCCAGCTCACCGGGGCAGCAGCCCTACGAGCAGTACTTC.

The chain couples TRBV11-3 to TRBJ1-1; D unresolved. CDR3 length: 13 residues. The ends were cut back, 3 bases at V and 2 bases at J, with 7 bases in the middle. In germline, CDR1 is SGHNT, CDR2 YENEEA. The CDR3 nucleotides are TGTGCCAGCAGCTTCCGACACAACACTGAAGCTTTCTTT. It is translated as CASSFRHNTEAFF.

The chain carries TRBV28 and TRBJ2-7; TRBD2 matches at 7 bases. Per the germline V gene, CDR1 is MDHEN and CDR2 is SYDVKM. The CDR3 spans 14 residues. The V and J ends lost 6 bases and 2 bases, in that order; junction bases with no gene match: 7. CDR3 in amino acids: CASRPGGTPYEQYF. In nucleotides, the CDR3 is TGTGCCAGCAGGCCGGGGGGTACCCCCTACGAGCAGTACTTC.

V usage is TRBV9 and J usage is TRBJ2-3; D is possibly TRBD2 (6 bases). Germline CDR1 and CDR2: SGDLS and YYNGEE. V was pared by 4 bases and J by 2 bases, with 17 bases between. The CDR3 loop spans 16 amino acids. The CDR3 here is CASSPQPGLPTDTQYF. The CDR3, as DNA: TGTGCCAGCAGCCCCCAGCCGGGACTCCCCACAGATACGCAGTATTTT.

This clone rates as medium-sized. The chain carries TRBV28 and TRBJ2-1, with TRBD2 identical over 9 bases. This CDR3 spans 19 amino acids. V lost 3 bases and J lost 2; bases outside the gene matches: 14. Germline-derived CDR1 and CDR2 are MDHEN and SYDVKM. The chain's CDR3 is CASSFDLAGPVSAYNEQFF. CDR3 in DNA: TGTGCCAGCAGTTTTGATCTAGCGGGACCAGTCTCTGCCTACAATGAGCAGTTCTTC.

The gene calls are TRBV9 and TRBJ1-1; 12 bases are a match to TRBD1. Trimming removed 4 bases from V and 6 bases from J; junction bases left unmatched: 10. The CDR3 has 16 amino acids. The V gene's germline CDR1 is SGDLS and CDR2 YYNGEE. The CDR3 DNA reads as TGTGCCAGCAGCCCAGGGACAGGGGGCGCCGTCCCTGAAGCTTTCTTT. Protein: CASSPGTGGAVPEAFF.

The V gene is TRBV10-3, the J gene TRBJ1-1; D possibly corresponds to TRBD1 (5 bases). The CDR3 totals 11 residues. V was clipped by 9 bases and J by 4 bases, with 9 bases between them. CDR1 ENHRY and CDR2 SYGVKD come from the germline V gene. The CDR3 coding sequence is TGTGCCATGAGGGGAGGCACTGAAGCTTTCTTT. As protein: CAMRGGTEAFF.

The CDR3 spells CASSGRGNQNIQYF. The CDR3 region has the DNA TGTGCCAGCTCCGGAAGGGGGAACCAAAACATTCAGTACTTC. The chain has TRBV18 and TRBJ2-4; possibly TRBD1 for D (6 bases). The germline gives CDR1 KGHSH, CDR2 LQKENI. V lost 6 bases and J 5 bases, leaving 14 bases between the germline ends. This CDR3 has 14 amino acids.

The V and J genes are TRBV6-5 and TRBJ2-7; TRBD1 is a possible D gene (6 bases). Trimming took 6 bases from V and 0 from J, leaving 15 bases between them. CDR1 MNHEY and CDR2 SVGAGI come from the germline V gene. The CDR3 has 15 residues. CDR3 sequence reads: CASSVLTGPSYEQYF. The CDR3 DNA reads TGTGCCAGCAGCGTACTTACAGGGCCCTCCTACGAGCAGTACTTC.

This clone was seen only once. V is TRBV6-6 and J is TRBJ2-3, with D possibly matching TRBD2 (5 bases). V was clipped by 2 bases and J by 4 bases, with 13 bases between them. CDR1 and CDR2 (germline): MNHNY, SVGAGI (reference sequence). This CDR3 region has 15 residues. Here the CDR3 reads CASSYGLRGSDTQYF. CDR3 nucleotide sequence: TGTGCCAGCAGTTACGGCCTACGGGGTTCAGATACGCAGTATTTT.

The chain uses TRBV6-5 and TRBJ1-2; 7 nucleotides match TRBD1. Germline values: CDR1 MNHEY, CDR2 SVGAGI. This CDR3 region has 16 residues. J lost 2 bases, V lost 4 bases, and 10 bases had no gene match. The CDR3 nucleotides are TGTGCCAGCAGTTTCATCCGGACAGGCGGCAACTATGGCTACACCTTC. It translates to CASSFIRTGGNYGYTF.

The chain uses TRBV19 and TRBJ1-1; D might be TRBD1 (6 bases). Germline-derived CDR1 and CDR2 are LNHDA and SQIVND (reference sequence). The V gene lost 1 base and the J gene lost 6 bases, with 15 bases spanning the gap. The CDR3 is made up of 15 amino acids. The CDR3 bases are TGTGCCAGTAGTATAGGTTCCGGCGGGGGCTCTGAAGCTTTCTTT. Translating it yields CASSIGSGGGSEAFF.

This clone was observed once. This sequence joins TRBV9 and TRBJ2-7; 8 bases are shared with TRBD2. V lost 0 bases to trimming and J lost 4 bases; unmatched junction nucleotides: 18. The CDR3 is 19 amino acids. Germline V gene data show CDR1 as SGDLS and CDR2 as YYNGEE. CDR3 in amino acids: CASSVGPTTSSGPGYEQYF. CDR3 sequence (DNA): TGTGCCAGCAGCGTAGGTCCCACAACTTCTAGCGGGCCTGGGTACGAGCAGTACTTC.

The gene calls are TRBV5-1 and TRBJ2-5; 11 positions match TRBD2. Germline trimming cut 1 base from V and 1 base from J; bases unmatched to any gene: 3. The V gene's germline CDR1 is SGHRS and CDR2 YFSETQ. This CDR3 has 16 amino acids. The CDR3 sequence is CASSLLTSGTQETQYF. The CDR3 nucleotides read TGCGCCAGCAGCTTGTTGACTAGCGGGACCCAAGAGACCCAGTACTTC.

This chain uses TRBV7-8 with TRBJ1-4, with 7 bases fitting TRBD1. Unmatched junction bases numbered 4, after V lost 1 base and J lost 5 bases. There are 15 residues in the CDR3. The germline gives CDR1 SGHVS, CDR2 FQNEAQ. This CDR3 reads CASSLGGGRNEKLFF. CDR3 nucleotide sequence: TGTGCCAGCAGCTTAGGAGGGGGCCGGAATGAAAAACTGTTTTTT.

The CDR3 reads CASSESSGYTF. The CDR3 DNA is TGTGCCAGCAGTGAGTCTAGTGGCTACACCTTC. This chain joins TRBV25-1 and TRBJ1-2; D gene ambiguous. Germline assignment: CDR1 MGHDK and CDR2 SYGVNS. Between the trimmed V and J ends, which lost 3 bases and 7 bases, there was a span of 6 bases. This CDR3 comprises 11 residues.

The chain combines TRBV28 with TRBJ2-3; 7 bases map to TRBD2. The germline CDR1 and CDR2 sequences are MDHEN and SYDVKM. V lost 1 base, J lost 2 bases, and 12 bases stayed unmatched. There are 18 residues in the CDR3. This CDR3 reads CASSLFIIAGDFTDTQYF. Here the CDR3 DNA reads TGTGCCAGCAGTTTATTCATTATTGCGGGAGACTTCACAGATACGCAGTATTTT.

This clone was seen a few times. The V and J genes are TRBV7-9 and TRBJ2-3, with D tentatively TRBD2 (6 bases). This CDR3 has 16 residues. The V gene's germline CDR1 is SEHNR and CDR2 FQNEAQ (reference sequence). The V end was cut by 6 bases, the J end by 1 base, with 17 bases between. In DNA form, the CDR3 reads TGTGCCAGCAGTGAGGACGTGCGGGGTGGCACAGATACGCAGTATTTT. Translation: CASSEDVRGGTDTQYF.

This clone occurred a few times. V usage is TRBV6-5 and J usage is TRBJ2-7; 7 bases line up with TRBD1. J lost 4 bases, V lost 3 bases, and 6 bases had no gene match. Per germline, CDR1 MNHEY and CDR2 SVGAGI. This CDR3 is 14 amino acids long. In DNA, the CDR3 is TGTGCCAGCAGTTATAGACAGGGCGATTACGAGCAGTACTTC. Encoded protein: CASSYRQGDYEQYF.

The CDR3 reads CASSQTYEDTQYF. In DNA form, the CDR3 reads TGCGCCAGCAGCCAGACTTATGAGGATACGCAGTATTTT. The chain links TRBV4-3 to TRBJ2-3, with unresolved D. Germline CDR1 is LGHNA and CDR2 is YSLEER. This CDR3 has 13 amino acids. The V end was cut by 3 bases, the J end by 6 bases, with 10 bases between.

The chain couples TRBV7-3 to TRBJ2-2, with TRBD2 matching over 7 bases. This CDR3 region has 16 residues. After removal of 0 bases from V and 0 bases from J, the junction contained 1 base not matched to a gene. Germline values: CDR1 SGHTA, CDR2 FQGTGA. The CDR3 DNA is TGTGCCAGCAGCTTAACGGGGACTACGAACACCGGGGAGCTGTTTTTT. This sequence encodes CASSLTGTTNTGELFF.

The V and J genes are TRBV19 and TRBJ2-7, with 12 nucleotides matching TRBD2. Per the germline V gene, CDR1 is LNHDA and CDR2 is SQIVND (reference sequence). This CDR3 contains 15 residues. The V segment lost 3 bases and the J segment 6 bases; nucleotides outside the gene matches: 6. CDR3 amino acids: CASSIIGLAGREQYF. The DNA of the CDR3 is TGTGCCAGTAGTATTATCGGACTAGCGGGACGCGAGCAGTACTTC.

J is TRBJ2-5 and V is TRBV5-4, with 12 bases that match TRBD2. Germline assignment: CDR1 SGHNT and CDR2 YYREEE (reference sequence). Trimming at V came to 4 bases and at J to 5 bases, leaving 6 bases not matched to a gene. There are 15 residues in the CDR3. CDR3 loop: CASSVLAGGRETQYF. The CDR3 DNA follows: TGTGCCAGCAGCGTACTAGCGGGAGGCCGGGAGACCCAGTACTTC.

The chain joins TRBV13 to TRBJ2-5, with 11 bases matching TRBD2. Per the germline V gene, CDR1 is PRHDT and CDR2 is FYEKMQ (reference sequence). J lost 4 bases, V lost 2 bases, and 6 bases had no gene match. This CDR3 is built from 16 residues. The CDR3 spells CASSLRGSGRAETQYF. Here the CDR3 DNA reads TGTGCCAGCAGCTTACGTGGTAGCGGGAGGGCAGAGACCCAGTACTTC.

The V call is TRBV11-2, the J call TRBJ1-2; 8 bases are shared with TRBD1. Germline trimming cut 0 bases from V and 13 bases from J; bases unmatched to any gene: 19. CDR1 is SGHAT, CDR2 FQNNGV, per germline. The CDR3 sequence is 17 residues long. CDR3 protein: CASSLEGIVGQGRKSTF. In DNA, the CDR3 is TGTGCCAGCAGCTTAGAGGGGATTGTCGGACAGGGAAGAAAGTCCACCTTC.